This T cell receptor (beta chain) was observed in a study of T cell responses to AZD1222 COVID-19 vaccine. Findings and limits, study-wide: Sampling that yielded the repertoires occurred only after the peak T cell response. The donor group comprised mostly white British people and more females; the analysis possibly underestimated clonal diversity.

The data were produced by immunoSEQ multiplex PCR, yet TCRdb's version contains in-frame clones alone and is incomplete. The sample carries approximately 70,000 clones, approximately 85% recorded once. The V gene's germline CDR1 is MNHEY and CDR2 SMNVEV (reference sequence). This CDR3 region has 16 residues. V lost 2 bases to trimming and J lost 2 bases, with 16 bases between them. With respect to this clone: Its target is not known.

The TCR comes from an adult in good health. The V gene is TRBV27, the J gene TRBJ2-7; tentative D call: TRBD2 (5 bases). This material consisted of peripheral blood, taken on day 0 of AZD1222 vaccination. CDR3 residues: CASSLLSGYRTYEQYF. Written as DNA, the CDR3 is TGTGCCAGCAGTTTACTTTCGGGGTATCGCACCTACGAGCAGTACTTC.